Below, 9 T cell receptor beta chains from the same sample are listed, as sequenced in a study of control samples from healthy donors and cancer patients. Repertoires were generated with immunoSEQ multiplex PCR, while TCRdb's copy carries only in-frame clones and drops some. The sample yields fewer than 150,000 clones, around 90% seen once. Source material: blood. These receptor sequences come from a man younger than 35 in good health.

The CDR3: CASSIDRFGQQNSPLHF. Here the CDR3 DNA reads TGTGCCAGTAGTATAGATCGCTTCGGACAGCAAAATTCACCCCTCCACTTT. The chain employs TRBV19 and TRBJ1-6, with D possibly being TRBD1 (6 bases). Germline assignment: CDR1 LNHDA and CDR2 SQIVND (reference sequence). The germline V and J ends were trimmed by 0 bases and 7 bases, with 16 bases remaining between them. There are 17 residues in the CDR3.

The chain has TRBV27 and TRBJ1-4, with 7 bases aligning to TRBD1. This CDR3 region has 16 residues. Trimming cost V 5 bases and J 2 bases; bases outside gene matches: 8. CDR1 is MNHEY and CDR2 is SMNVEV in the germline V gene (reference sequence). The CDR3, as DNA: TGTGCCAGCAGTGACAGGGAACTTGGCACTAATGAAAAACTGTTTTTT. Its protein product is CASSDRELGTNEKLFF.

This clone appeared a single time. Here the CDR3 DNA reads TGTGCCAGCAGCCCACGTAGCGGGGGCCATAACACCGGGGAGCTGTTTTTT. This codes for CASSPRSGGHNTGELFF. The rearrangement links TRBV7-8 to TRBJ2-2; 9 bases are shared with TRBD2. The CDR3 totals 17 residues. Trimming at V came to 5 bases and at J to 2 bases, leaving 9 bases not matched to a gene. Germline CDR1 SGHVS, CDR2 FQNEAQ.

The V call is TRBV29-1, the J call TRBJ2-2; 8 bases fit TRBD1. J gave up 2 bases and V 7 bases, and 6 bases lay outside the gene matches. Germline values: CDR1 SQVTM, CDR2 ANQGSEA. The CDR3 contains 14 residues. CDR3 sequence (DNA): TGCAGCGCTACACAGGGGGAAAACACCGGGGAGCTGTTTTTT. This gives the protein CSATQGENTGELFF.

The rearrangement links TRBV2 to TRBJ1-2; D is undetermined. V was pared by 3 bases and J by 7 bases, with 12 bases between. The CDR3 covers 13 residues. Germline V lookup: CDR1 SNHLY, CDR2 FYNNEI. In nucleotides, the CDR3 is TGTGCCAGCAGTGAGAGCGGGGAGGGTGGCTACACCTTC. The encoded protein is CASSESGEGGYTF.

The gene calls are TRBV10-3 and TRBJ2-7; tentatively, D is TRBD1 (5 bases). This CDR3 contains 14 residues. The V gene's germline CDR1 is ENHRY and CDR2 SYGVKD. The germline V and J ends were trimmed by 4 bases and 2 bases, with 12 bases remaining between them. CDR3 loop: CAISGQPETYEQYF. CDR3 DNA: TGTGCCATCAGTGGACAGCCTGAAACCTACGAGCAGTACTTC.

The rearrangement links TRBV6-2 or TRBV6-3 to TRBJ1-4; D gene ambiguous. The CDR3 contains 15 residues. Germline V gives CDR1 MNHEY, CDR2 SVGEGT. The V end was cut by 4 bases, the J end by 8 bases, with 17 bases between. The CDR3 DNA is TGTGCCAGCAGTTCCCCTACGAGGGAGGGAGAAAAACTGTTTTTT. Translation: CASSSPTREGEKLFF.

This chain uses TRBV30 with TRBJ1-2; possibly TRBD1 for D (6 bases). The CDR3 spans 13 residues. Trimming cost V 4 bases and J 2 bases, with 11 bases left between them. In germline, CDR1 is GTSNPN, CDR2 SVGIG (reference sequence). CDR3 protein: CAWNGTPNYGYTF. DNA of the CDR3: TGTGCCTGGAACGGGACACCAAACTATGGCTACACCTTC.

The J gene is TRBJ1-1, the V gene TRBV2; 7 nucleotides line up with TRBD1. Losses at the gene ends were 6 bases for V and 5 bases for J; bases not matched to a gene: 15. The CDR3 is 16 amino acids. CDR1 SNHLY and CDR2 FYNNEI come from the germline V gene. The CDR3 here is CASSGLLDRVRTEAFF. The CDR3 bases are TGTGCCAGCAGCGGCCTACTTGACAGGGTGAGGACTGAAGCTTTCTTT.